Sequencing of this T cell receptor (beta chain) was carried out in a study of cytomegalovirus exposure and HLA in healthy donors. Across the study: There were roughly 80 million unique TCRs (from HLA-typed donors) in an early data release.

V was cut by 7 bases and J by 3 bases, with 18 bases left in between. From germline, CDR1 is SNHLY and CDR2 FYNNEI. The CDR3 totals 15 residues. This clone was observed a handful of times. Its target is unknown. Whole-study results and caveats: TCR sequences were mostly rare, though some public TCRs occurred in many donors. The classifier was said to identify cytomegalovirus status with high specificity and sensitivity. Donors were assumed by presence/absence analyses to have roughly uniform sequencing depth.

Primers: 60 Vbeta forward and 13 Jbeta reverse. Some clones are missing from TCRdb's copy, which holds only in-frame ones; the method was immunoSEQ multiplex PCR. The sample includes 35,000 to 40,000 clones, 66% of them seen just once. The sequencing sample was made of PBMCs. This sequence was found in a man in his fifties in good health and CMV-seropositive. The chain recombines TRBV2 with TRBJ1-1; D gene ambiguous. The chain's CDR3 is CASNPWRATHTEAFF. The CDR3 coding sequence is TGTGCCAGCAACCCTTGGAGGGCTACACACACTGAAGCTTTCTTT. The variable domain in full, with the rest retrieved from reference TRBV2 and TRBJ1-1, is EPEVTQTPSHQVTQMGQEVILRCVPISNHLYFYWYRQILGQKVEFLVSFYNNEISEKSEIFDDQFSVERPDGSNFTLKIRSTKLEDSAMYFCASNPWRATHTEAFFGQGTRLTVV.